This T cell receptor (beta chain) was identified in a study of Ad26.COV2.S vaccination and SARS-CoV-2 variants. Germline-derived CDR1 and CDR2 are SGHTS and YDEGEE. J lost 3 bases, V lost 6 bases, and 3 bases had no gene match. The CDR3 contains 13 residues. Treatment denoted: about 20 received Ad26.COV2.S at low or high dose, single or two shots; a few received placebo; per-sample allocation not given. Vaccine and placebo recipients were sampled on day 63 after the first injection. Using immunoSEQ multiplex PCR, the repertoire was profiled, and TCRdb retains in-frame clones only, with some absent. Here the sample spans roughly 680,000 clones, around 89% being singletons.

V and J are TRBV5-8 and TRBJ2-5; 9 nucleotides line up with TRBD2. The sample was peripheral blood, taken in a trial of Ad26.COV2.S vaccine versus placebo. The sequence derives from a person between 18 and 65 years old who received the Ad26.COV2.S COVID-19 vaccine or a placebo. In DNA, the CDR3 is TGTGCCAGCAATAGACTAGCGGAAGAGACCCAGTACTTC. The encoded protein is CASNRLAEETQYF.